The subject of this entry is one T cell receptor beta chain. The sequence runs out 3 residues before the end of the CDR3; the remainder is reconstructed from the germline J gene. Sequencing used immunoSEQ multiplex PCR; TCRdb keeps in-frame clones, though not all of them. The sample has more than 30,000 clones; the top ten hold under 7%. Germline V gene lookup returns CDR1 SGHRS and CDR2 YFSETQ. CDR3 length: 15 residues. Losses at the gene ends were 0 bases for V and 5 bases for J; bases not matched to a gene: 6. The sample comes from a study of T cells in women clearing cervical HPV infection. Background on the study: No precancer developed; the control's incident HPV16 infection cleared within 12 months.

Cervical HPV DNA detected by MY09/MY11 PCR, typed by dot-blot. This TCR was sampled from a woman between 18 and 75 years old with a cervical HPV16 infection that either progressed to CIN3+ or cleared (not recorded which). This sequence joins TRBV5-1 and TRBJ1-1, with TRBD1 matching 8 bases. The sequenced sample consisted of blood buffy coat. The CDR3: CASSLVLRGHTEAFF. CDR3 DNA, as far as it was read: TGCGCCAGCAGCTTGGTGCTCAGGGGGCATACTGAA.